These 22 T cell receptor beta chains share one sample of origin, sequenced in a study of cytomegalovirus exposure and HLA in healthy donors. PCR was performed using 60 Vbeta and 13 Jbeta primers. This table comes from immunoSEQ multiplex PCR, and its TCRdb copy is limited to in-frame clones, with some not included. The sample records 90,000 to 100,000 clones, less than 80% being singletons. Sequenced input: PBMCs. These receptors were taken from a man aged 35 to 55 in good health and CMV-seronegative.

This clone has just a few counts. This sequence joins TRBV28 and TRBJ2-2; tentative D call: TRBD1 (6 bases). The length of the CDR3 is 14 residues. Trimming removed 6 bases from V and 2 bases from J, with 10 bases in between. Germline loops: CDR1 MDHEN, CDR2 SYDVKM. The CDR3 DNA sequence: TGTGCCAGCAGCAGGGGCCCCAACACCGGGGAGCTGTTTTTT. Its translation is CASSRGPNTGELFF.

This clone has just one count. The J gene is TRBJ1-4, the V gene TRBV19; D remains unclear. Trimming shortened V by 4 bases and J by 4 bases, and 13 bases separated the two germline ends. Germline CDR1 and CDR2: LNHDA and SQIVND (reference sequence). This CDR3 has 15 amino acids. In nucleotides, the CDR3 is TGTGCCAGTAGTACAGTATACAGTCGTAATGAAAAACTGTTTTTT. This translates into CASSTVYSRNEKLFF.

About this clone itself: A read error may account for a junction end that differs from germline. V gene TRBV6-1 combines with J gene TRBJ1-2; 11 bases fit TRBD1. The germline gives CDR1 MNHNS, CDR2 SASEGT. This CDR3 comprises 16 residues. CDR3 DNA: TGTGCCAGCAGGGAAGCCGGGGACAGGGGGGACTATGGCTACACCTTC. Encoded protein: CASREAGDRGDYGYTF.

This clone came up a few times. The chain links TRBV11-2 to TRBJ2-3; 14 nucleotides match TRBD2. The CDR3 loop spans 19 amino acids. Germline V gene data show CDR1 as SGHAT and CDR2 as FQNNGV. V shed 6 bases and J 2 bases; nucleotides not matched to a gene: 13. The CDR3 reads CASRAGTSGSGPYTDTQYF. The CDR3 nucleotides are TGTGCCAGCAGGGCCGGGACTAGCGGGAGCGGGCCCTACACAGATACGCAGTATTTT.

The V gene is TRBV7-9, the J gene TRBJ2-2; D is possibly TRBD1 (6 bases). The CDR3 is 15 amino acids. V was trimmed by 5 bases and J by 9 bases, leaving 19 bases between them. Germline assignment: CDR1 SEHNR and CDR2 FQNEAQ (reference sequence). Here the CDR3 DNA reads TGTGCCAGCAGCGCGACTCAGGGGACCCTGCGGGAGCTGTTTTTT. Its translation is CASSATQGTLRELFF.

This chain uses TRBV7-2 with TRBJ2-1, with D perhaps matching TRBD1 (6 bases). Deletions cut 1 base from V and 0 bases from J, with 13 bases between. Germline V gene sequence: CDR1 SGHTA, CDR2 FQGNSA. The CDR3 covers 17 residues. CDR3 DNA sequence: TGTGCCAGCAGCTTAGTAGTAGGACAGAGCTCCTACAATGAGCAGTTCTTC. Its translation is CASSLVVGQSSYNEQFF.

As DNA, the CDR3 is TGTGCCAGTAGTATTGCAGGGGACACTGAAGCTTTCTTT. Translation gives CASSIAGDTEAFF. The V call is TRBV19, the J call TRBJ1-1, with D possibly TRBD1 on 6 matching bases. Germline assignment: CDR1 LNHDA and CDR2 SQIVND (reference sequence). CDR3 length: 13 residues. Trimming shortened V by 3 bases and J by 3 bases, and 8 bases separated the two germline ends. Full variable domain (missing parts from reference TRBV19 and TRBJ1-1): DGGITQSPKYLFRKEGQNVTLSCEQNLNHDAMYWYRQDPGQGLRLIYYSQIVNDFQKGDIAEGYSVSREKKESFPLTVTSAQKNPTAFYLCASSIAGDTEAFFGQGTRLTVV.

The CDR3 nucleotides read TGTGCCAGTAGTATAGCGGGGGAAGGCTACGAGCAGTACTTC. This encodes CASSIAGEGYEQYF. The V gene is TRBV19, the J gene TRBJ2-7, with D possibly being TRBD2 (6 bases). V lost 1 base and J 3 bases, leaving 10 bases between the germline ends. In germline, CDR1 is LNHDA, CDR2 SQIVND (reference sequence). The CDR3 runs to 14 residues.

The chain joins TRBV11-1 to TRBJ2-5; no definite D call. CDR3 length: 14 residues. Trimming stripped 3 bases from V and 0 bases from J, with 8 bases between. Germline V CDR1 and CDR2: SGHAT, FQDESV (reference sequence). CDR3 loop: CASSFSQYQETQYF. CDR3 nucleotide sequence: TGTGCCAGCAGCTTCTCTCAGTACCAAGAGACCCAGTACTTC.

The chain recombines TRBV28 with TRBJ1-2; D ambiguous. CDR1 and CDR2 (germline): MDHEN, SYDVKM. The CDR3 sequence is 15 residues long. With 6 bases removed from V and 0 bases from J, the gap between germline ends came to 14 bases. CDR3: CASSSPKSANYGYTF. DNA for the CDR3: TGTGCCAGCAGCTCCCCTAAGTCGGCTAACTATGGCTACACCTTC.

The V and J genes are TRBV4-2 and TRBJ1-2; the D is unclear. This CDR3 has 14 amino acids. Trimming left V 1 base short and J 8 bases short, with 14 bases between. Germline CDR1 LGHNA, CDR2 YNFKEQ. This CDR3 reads CASSQGGNMKGYTF. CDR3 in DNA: TGTGCCAGCAGCCAAGGAGGCAATATGAAAGGCTACACCTTC.

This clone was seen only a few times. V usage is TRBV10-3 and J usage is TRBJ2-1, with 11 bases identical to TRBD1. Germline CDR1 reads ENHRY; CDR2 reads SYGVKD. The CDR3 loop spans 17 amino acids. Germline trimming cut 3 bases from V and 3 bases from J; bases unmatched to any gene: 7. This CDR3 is CAISDPGTGGFYNEQFF. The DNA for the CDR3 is TGTGCCATCAGTGACCCAGGGACAGGGGGATTCTACAATGAGCAGTTCTTC.

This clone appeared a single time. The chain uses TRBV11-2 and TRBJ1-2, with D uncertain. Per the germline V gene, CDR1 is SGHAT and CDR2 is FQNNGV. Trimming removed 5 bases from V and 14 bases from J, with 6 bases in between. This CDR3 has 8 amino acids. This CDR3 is CASSPPTF. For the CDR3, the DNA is TGTGCCAGCAGCCCCCCTACCTTC.

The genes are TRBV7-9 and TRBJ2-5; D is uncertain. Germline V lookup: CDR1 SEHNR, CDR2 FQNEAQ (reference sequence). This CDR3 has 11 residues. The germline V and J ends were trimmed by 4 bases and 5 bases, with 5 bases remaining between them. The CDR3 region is CASSSLETQYF. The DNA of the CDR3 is TGTGCCAGCAGCTCCCTCGAGACCCAGTACTTC.

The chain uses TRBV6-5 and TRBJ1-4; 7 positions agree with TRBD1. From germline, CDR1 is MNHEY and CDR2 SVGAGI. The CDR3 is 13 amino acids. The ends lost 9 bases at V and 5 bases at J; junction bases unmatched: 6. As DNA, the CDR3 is TGTGCCAGTCGACAGGGCGGCAATGAAAAACTGTTTTTT. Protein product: CASRQGGNEKLFF.

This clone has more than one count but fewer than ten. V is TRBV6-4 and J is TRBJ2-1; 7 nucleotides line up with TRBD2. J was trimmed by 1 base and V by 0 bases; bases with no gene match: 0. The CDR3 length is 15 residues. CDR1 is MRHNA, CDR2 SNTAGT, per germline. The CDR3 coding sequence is TGTGCCAGCAGTGACTCAGCGGGGTCCTACAATGAGCAGTTCTTC. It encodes CASSDSAGSYNEQFF.

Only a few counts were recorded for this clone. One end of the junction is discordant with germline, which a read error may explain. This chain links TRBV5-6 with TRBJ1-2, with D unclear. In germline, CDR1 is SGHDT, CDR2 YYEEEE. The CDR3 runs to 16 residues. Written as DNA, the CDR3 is TGTGCCTGCAGCCTCCTCCGGGATAGATTGAACTATGGCTACACCTTC. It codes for CACSLLRDRLNYGYTF. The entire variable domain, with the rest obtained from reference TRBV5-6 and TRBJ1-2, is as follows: DAGVTQSPTHLIKTRGQQVTLRCSPKSGHDTVSWYQQALGQGPQFIFQYYEEEERQRGNFPDRFSGHQFPNYSSELNVNALLLGDSALYLCACSLLRDRLNYGYTFGSGTRLTVV.

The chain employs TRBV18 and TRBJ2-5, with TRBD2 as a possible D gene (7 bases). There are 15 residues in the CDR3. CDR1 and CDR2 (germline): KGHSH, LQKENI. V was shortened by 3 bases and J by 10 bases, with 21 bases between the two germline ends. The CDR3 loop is CASSPPGRGAGNQYF. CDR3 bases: TGTGCCAGCTCACCCCCGGGTCGGGGGGCTGGGAACCAGTACTTC.

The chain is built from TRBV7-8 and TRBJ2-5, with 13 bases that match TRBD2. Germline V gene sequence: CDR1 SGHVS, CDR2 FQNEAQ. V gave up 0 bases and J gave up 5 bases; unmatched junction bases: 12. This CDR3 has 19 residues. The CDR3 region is CASSLASPPLAGGPETQYF. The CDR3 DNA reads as TGTGCCAGCAGCTTAGCCTCCCCCCCACTAGCGGGAGGGCCGGAGACCCAGTACTTC.

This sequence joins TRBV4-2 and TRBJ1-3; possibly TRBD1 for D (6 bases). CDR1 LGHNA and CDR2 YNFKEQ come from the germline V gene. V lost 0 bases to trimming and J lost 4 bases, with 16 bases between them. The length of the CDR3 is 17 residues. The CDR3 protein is CASSQEDTGLEGNTIYF. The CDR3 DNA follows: TGTGCCAGCAGCCAAGAGGATACAGGGTTGGAAGGAAACACCATATATTTT.

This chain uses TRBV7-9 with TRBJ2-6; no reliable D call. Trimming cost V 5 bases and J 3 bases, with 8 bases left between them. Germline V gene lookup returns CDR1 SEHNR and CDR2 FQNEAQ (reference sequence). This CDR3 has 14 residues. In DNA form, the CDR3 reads TGTGCCAGCAGCCTAATTTTTGGGGCCAACGTCCTGACTTTC. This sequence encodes CASSLIFGANVLTF.

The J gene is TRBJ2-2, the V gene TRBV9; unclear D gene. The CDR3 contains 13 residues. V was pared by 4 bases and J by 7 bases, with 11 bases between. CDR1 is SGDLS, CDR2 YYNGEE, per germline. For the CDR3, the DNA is TGTGCCAGCAGCCCACTTCCGGGCGGGGAGCTGTTTTTT. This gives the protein CASSPLPGGELFF. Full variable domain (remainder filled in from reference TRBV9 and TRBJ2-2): DSGVTQTPKHLITATGQRVTLRCSPRSGDLSVYWYQQSLDQGLQFLIQYYNGEERAKGNILERFSAQQFPDLHSELNLSSLELGDSALYFCASSPLPGGELFFGEGSRLTVL.